The sample holds many counts of the clone carrying this TCR beta chain. The target antigen is unknown. RNA transcripts provided the source from which TCR beta CDR3 regions were amplified. The HTBI set primed first-round TCR CDR3 RT-PCR. A single record per CDR3 protein comes from TCRdb applying MiXCR to the multiplex PCR reads. The sample lists hundreds of thousands of distinct CDR3 sequences; 13% to 15% were seen once. It was uncontrolled infection, other autoimmune disease, pregnancy or lactation that excluded patients. The sample comes from a study of T cells in Graves' hyperthyroidism and ophthalmopathy. Study-level information: Once the initial diagnosis was made, peripheral blood was obtained before any treatment.

General observations from the study: Appearing also in blood were most of the thyroid clonotypes expanded above 0.001.

Material for sequencing was blood. The clonotype was recovered from a woman aged 50 to 65 with Graves' ophthalmopathy.

The CDR3 DNA reads as TGTGCCAGCAGTTACCCGGCAAGCTCCTACAATGAGCAGTTCTTC. Protein: CASSYPASSYNEQFF. The chain joins TRBV6-6 to TRBJ2-1, with D unclear. This CDR3 has 15 amino acids. V lost 2 bases, J lost 0 bases, and 8 bases lay in between. Germline loops: CDR1 MNHNY, CDR2 SVGAGI (reference sequence).